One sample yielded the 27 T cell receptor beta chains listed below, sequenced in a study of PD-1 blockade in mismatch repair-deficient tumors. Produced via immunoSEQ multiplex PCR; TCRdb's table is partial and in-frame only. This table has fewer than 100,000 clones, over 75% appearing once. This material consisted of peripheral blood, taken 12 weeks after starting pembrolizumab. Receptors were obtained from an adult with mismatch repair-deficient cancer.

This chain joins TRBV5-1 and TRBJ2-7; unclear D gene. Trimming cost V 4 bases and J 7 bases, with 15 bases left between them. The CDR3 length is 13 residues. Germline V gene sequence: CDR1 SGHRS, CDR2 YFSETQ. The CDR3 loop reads CASSHLQYTEQYF. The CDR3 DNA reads TGCGCCAGCAGCCATTTACAATATACGGAGCAGTACTTC.

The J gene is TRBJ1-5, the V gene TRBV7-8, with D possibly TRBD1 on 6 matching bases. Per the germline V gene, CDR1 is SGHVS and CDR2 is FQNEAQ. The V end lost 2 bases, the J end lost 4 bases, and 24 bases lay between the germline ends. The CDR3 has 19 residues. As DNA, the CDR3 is TGTGCCAGCAGCTTATTTCCGGTGGGGGGGGCTGAGATGAATCAGCCCCAGCATTTT. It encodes CASSLFPVGGAEMNQPQHF. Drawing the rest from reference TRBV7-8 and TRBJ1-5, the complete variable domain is GAGVSQSPRYKVAKRGQDVALRCDPISGHVSLFWYQQALGQGPEFLTYFQNEAQLDKSGLPSDRFFAERPEGSVSTLKIQRTQQEDSAVYLCASSLFPVGGAEMNQPQHFGDGTRLSIL.

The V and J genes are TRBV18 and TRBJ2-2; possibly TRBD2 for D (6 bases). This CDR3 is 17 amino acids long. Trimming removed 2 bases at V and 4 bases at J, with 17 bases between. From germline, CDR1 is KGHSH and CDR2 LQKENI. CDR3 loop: CASSPTIGGGGTGELFF. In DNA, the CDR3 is TGTGCCAGCTCACCAACCATCGGGGGTGGTGGCACCGGGGAGCTGTTTTTT.

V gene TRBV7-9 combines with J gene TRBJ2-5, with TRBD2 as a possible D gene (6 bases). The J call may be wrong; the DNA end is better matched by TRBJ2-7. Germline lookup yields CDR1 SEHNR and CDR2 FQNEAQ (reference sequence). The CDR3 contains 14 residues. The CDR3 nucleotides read TGTGCCAGCAGCTTAGCCACGTTAGCGGACGAGCAGTACTTC. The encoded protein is CASSLATLADEQYF.

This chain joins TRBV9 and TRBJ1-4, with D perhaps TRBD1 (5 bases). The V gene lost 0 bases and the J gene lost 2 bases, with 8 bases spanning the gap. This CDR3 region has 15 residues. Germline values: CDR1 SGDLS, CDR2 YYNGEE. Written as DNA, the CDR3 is TGTGCCAGCAGCGTAGGAGGGGATACTAATGAAAAACTGTTTTTT. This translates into CASSVGGDTNEKLFF.

CDR3 in amino acids: CASSLQEENTEAFF. The CDR3 nucleotides read TGTGCCAGCAGCTTACAGGAAGAGAACACTGAAGCTTTCTTT. The rearrangement uses TRBV11-3 and TRBJ1-1, with D unresolved. The V end lost 2 bases, the J end lost 1 base, and 8 bases lay between the germline ends. This CDR3 has 14 residues. CDR1 is SGHNT, CDR2 YENEEA, per germline.

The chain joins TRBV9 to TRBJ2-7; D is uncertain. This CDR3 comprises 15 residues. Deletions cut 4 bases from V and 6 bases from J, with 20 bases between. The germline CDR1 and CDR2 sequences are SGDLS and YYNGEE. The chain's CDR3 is CASSPPDGSQAEQYF. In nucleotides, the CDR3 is TGTGCCAGCAGCCCCCCCGACGGGTCCCAGGCCGAGCAGTACTTC. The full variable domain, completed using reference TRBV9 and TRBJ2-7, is DSGVTQTPKHLITATGQRVTLRCSPRSGDLSVYWYQQSLDQGLQFLIQYYNGEERAKGNILERFSAQQFPDLHSELNLSSLELGDSALYFCASSPPDGSQAEQYFGPGTRLTVT.

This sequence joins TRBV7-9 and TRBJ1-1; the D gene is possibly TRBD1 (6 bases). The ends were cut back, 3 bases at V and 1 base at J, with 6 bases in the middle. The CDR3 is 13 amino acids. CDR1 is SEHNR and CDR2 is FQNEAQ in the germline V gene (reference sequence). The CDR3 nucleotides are TGTGCCAGCAGCTTGGGACAGAACACTGAAGCTTTCTTT. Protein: CASSLGQNTEAFF.

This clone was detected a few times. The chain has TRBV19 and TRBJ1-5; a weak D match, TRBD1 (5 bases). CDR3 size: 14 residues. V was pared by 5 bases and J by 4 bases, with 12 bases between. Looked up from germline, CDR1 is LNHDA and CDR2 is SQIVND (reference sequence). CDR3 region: CASSLGTGNQPQHF. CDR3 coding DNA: TGTGCCAGTAGTCTTGGGACGGGGAATCAGCCCCAGCATTTT.

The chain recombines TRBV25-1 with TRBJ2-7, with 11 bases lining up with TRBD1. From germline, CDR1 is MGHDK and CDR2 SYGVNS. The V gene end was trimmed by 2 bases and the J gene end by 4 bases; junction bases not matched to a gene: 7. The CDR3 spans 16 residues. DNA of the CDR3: TGTGCCAGCAGTGAAGGCGGAGGACAGGGGGCATACGAGCAGTACTTC. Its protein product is CASSEGGGQGAYEQYF.

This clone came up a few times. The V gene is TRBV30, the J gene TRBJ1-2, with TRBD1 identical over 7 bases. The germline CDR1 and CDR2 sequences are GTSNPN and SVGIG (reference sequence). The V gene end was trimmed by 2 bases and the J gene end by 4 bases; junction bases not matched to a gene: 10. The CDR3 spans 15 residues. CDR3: CAWSTAGGKSYGYTF. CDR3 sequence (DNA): TGTGCCTGGAGTACGGCAGGGGGTAAGAGCTATGGCTACACCTTC.

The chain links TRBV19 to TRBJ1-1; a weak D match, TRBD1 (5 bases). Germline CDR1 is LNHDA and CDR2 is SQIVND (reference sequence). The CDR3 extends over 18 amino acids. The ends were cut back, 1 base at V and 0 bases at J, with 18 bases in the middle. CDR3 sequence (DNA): TGTGCCAGTAGTATAGGCCTTACCGGGAGAGGGGTGAACACTGAAGCTTTCTTT. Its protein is CASSIGLTGRGVNTEAFF.

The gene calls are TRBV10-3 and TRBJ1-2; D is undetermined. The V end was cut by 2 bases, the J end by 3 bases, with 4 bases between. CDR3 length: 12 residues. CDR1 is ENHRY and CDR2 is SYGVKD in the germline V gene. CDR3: CAISEVDYGYTF. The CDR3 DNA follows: TGTGCCATCAGTGAGGTGGACTATGGCTACACCTTC.

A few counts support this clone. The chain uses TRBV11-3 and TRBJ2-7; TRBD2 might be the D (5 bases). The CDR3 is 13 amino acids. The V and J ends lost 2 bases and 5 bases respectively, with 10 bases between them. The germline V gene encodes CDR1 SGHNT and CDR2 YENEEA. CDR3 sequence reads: CASSLSWRDEQYF. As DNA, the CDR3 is TGTGCCAGCAGCTTATCGTGGCGGGACGAGCAGTACTTC.

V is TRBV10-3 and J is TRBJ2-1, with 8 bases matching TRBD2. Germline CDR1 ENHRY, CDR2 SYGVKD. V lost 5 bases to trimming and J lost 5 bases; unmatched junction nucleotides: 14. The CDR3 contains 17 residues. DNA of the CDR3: TGTGCCATCAGTCGTCGGGGAGCGGGAGCCCCAGACAATGAGCAGTTCTTC. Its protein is CAISRRGAGAPDNEQFF.

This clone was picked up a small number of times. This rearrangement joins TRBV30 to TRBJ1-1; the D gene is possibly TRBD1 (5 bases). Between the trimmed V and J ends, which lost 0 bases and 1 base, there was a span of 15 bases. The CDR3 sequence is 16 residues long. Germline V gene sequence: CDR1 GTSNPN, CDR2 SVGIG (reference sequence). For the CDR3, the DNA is TGTGCCTGGAGTGTGCTCTTCTCCGGACAGAACACTGAAGCTTTCTTT. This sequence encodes CAWSVLFSGQNTEAFF.

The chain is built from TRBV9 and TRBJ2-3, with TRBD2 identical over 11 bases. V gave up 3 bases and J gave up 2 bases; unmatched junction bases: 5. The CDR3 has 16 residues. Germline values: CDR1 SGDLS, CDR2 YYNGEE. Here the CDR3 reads CASSGGTSGLTDTQYF. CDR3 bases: TGTGCCAGCAGCGGCGGGACTAGCGGACTCACAGATACGCAGTATTTT.

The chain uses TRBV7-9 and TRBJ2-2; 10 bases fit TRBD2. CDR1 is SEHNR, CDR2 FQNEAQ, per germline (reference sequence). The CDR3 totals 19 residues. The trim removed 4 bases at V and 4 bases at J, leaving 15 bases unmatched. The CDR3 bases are TGTGCCAGCAGCTCCAGGCTAGCGGGAGTTTCGGGTATCACCGGGGAGCTGTTTTTT. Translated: CASSSRLAGVSGITGELFF.

CDR3 in amino acids: CAIRDRGLGELFF. Written as DNA, the CDR3 is TGTGCCATCAGGGACAGGGGGCTCGGGGAGCTGTTTTTT. The chain carries TRBV10-3 and TRBJ2-2; 11 bases agree with TRBD1. There are 13 residues in the CDR3. V shed 6 bases, J shed 7 bases, and the junction held 1 base outside the gene matches. Germline V lookup: CDR1 ENHRY, CDR2 SYGVKD.

CDR3 bases: TGTGCCAGCAGCTTTGGACACTACGAGCAGTACTTC. This translates into CASSFGHYEQYF. This sequence joins TRBV11-3 and TRBJ2-7; D is perhaps TRBD1 (5 bases). The CDR3 runs to 12 residues. The V gene's germline CDR1 is SGHNT and CDR2 YENEEA. Trimming removed 3 bases from V and 3 bases from J, with 6 bases in between.

CDR3 protein: CAARDREGEKLFF. The CDR3, as DNA: TGTGCCGCCAGGGACAGGGAGGGAGAAAAACTGTTTTTT. The chain employs TRBV10-3 and TRBJ1-4, with 9 positions matching TRBD1. This CDR3 region has 13 residues. From germline, CDR1 is ENHRY and CDR2 SYGVKD. Trimming cost V 11 bases and J 8 bases; bases outside gene matches: 9.

The CDR3 DNA follows: TGTGCCATCAGTGGGACTTCGGGACTAGCGGGACTAAGCGATACGCAGTATTTT. It is translated as CAISGTSGLAGLSDTQYF. The V and J genes are TRBV10-3 and TRBJ2-3, with TRBD2 matching 13 bases. In germline, CDR1 is ENHRY, CDR2 SYGVKD. The CDR3 covers 18 residues. V lost 4 bases, J lost 6 bases, and 13 bases stayed unmatched.

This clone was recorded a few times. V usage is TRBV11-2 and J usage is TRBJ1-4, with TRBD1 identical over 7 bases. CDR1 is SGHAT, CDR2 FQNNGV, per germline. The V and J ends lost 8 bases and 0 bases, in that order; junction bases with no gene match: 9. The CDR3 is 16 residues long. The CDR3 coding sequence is TGTGCCAGCGCATGGGACAGTCGTTCAACTAATGAAAAACTGTTTTTT. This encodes CASAWDSRSTNEKLFF.

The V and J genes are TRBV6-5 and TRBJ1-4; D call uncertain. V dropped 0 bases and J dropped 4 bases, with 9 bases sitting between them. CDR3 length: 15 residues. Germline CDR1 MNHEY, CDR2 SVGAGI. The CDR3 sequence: CASSYSDGLNEKLFF. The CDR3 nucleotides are TGTGCCAGCAGTTACTCGGACGGACTTAATGAAAAACTGTTTTTT.

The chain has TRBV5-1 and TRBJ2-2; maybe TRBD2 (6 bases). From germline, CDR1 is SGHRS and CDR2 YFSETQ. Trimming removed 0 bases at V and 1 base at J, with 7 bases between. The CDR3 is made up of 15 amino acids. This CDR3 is CASSLGRGNTGELFF. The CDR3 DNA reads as TGCGCCAGCAGCTTGGGGCGGGGGAACACCGGGGAGCTGTTTTTT.

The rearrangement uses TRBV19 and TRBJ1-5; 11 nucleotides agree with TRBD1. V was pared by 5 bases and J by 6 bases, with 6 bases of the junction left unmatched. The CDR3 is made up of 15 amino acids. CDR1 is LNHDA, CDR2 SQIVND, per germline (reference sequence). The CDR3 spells CASSARTGGGQPQHF. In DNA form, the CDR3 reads TGTGCCAGTAGTGCGCGGACAGGGGGCGGTCAGCCCCAGCATTTT.

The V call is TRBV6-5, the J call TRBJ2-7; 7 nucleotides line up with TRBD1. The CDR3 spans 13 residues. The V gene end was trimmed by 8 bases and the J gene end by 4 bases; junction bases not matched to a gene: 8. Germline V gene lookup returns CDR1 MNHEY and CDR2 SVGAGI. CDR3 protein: CASGRDSSYEQYF. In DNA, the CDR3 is TGTGCCAGCGGTAGGGACAGTTCTTACGAGCAGTACTTC.